The 21 T cell receptor beta chains below all came from one sample that was sequenced in a study of OX40 agonist ivuxolimab in advanced cancers. Profiling relied on immunoSEQ multiplex PCR, and the TCRdb table lists in-frame clones only, not all of them. The table lists just over 40,000 clones, around 87% of them singletons. Sequencing used CD4+ or CD8+ T cells sorted from blood, obtained in a trial of the OX40 agonist ivuxolimab. Receptors were obtained from an adult with an advanced solid tumor such as melanoma, head and neck, liver or kidney cancer.

This clone occurred a few times. The gene calls are TRBV10-3 and TRBJ2-2; 14 positions agree with TRBD2. CDR3 length equals 17 residues. Germline V gives CDR1 ENHRY, CDR2 SYGVKD. The V segment lost 6 bases and the J segment 3 bases; nucleotides outside the gene matches: 6. The CDR3 DNA sequence: TGTGCCATCAGCGGGACTAGCGGGAGCTCGGACACCGGGGAGCTGTTTTTT. The encoded protein is CAISGTSGSSDTGELFF.

This rearrangement joins TRBV4-1 to TRBJ2-3; D perhaps matches TRBD2 (5 bases). Trimming stripped 8 bases from V and 0 bases from J, with 15 bases between. CDR1 MGHRA and CDR2 YSYEKL come from the germline V gene. This CDR3 is built from 15 residues. The CDR3: CASCRRAQSTDTQYF. The CDR3 region has the DNA TGCGCCAGCTGCCGGCGGGCCCAGAGCACAGATACGCAGTATTTT.

The DNA of the CDR3 is TGTGCCAGCAGTTACGGGCGGAAGCGCGGGGAGCTGTTTTTT. Translated, it gives CASSYGRKRGELFF. V and J are TRBV6-5 and TRBJ2-2, with unresolved D. The CDR3 has 14 residues. Trimming stripped 2 bases from V and 7 bases from J, with 11 bases between. The germline V gene encodes CDR1 MNHEY and CDR2 SVGAGI.

This chain joins TRBV28 and TRBJ2-7, with a weak D call TRBD1 (5 bases). Germline V gene sequence: CDR1 MDHEN, CDR2 SYDVKM. The CDR3 is 15 residues long. Trimming left V 7 bases short and J 3 bases short, with 19 bases between. For the CDR3, the DNA is TGTGCCAGCAAAAGCGTAGACGACAGACACTACGAGCAGTACTTC. Its protein is CASKSVDDRHYEQYF.

Only a few counts were recorded for this clone. The rearrangement uses TRBV20-1 and TRBJ1-1; D uncertain. The germline CDR1 and CDR2 sequences are DFQATT and SNEGSKA (reference sequence). CDR3 size: 11 residues. V lost 5 bases and J lost 5, with 9 bases in between. CDR3 loop: CSAAPRTEAFF. The CDR3 DNA is TGCAGTGCTGCCCCTCGAACTGAAGCTTTCTTT.

The J gene is TRBJ2-7, the V gene TRBV7-2, with D perhaps TRBD1 (5 bases). This CDR3 is built from 14 residues. Per the germline V gene, CDR1 is SGHTA and CDR2 is FQGNSA. Trimming took 7 bases from V and 7 from J, leaving 20 bases between them. The CDR3 here is CASTPRPAGREQYF. CDR3 DNA sequence: TGTGCCAGCACTCCACGCCCGGCAGGGCGTGAGCAGTACTTC.

The chain uses TRBV6-6 and TRBJ1-1, with 7 nucleotides matching TRBD1. Germline V gene sequence: CDR1 MNHNY, CDR2 SVGAGI (reference sequence). The junction had 15 bases not matched to a gene; V was cut back by 6 bases and J by 11 bases. CDR3 size: 14 residues. CDR3 nucleotide sequence: TGTGCCAGCAGACTTGACAGGGCGGGTACGGGGGCTTTCTTT. Protein: CASRLDRAGTGAFF.

The chain recombines TRBV5-6 with TRBJ1-2; weak D call: TRBD1 (6 bases). The V gene lost 5 bases and the J gene lost 4 bases, with 18 bases spanning the gap. Germline V gives CDR1 SGHDT, CDR2 YYEEEE. The CDR3 extends over 15 amino acids. DNA of the CDR3: TGTGCCAGCAGAGGTGGGGTGGGACATATCTATGGCTACACCTTC. Protein: CASRGGVGHIYGYTF.

This clone has only a few counts. At one of its ends the junction is not consistent with the germline gene, which may arise from a read error. This chain connects TRBV11-3 to TRBJ1-4; D unresolved. This CDR3 is built from 14 residues. The germline V gene has CDR1 SGHNT and CDR2 YENEEA. This chain's CDR3 is CASGLGLENEKLFF. The CDR3, as DNA: TGTGCCAGCGGCTTAGGCCTAGAAAATGAAAAACTGTTTTTT.

The V gene is TRBV4-2, the J gene TRBJ1-4, with unresolved D. The germline V and J ends were trimmed by 5 bases and 4 bases, with 17 bases remaining between them. This CDR3 has 16 amino acids. The germline CDR1 and CDR2 sequences are LGHNA and YNFKEQ. The CDR3 DNA is TGTGCCAGCAGCACCCGGAGAGGAGCAAGTAATGAAAAACTGTTTTTT. Encoded protein: CASSTRRGASNEKLFF.

The chain couples TRBV6-5 to TRBJ2-1, with 14 positions matching TRBD2. The CDR3 totals 15 residues. The germline V gene encodes CDR1 MNHEY and CDR2 SVGAGI. V lost 7 bases, J lost 7 bases, and 6 bases stayed unmatched. The DNA of the CDR3 is TGTGCCAGCACGGGACTAGCGGGAGTAAGGAATGAGCAGTTCTTC. Encoded protein: CASTGLAGVRNEQFF.

This clone was counted only a few times. V is TRBV21-1 and J is TRBJ2-7; the DNA was not compared with TRBD2, the D call given in the table. TRBV21-1 is a pseudogene. The CDR3 loop spans 14 amino acids. As DNA, the CDR3 is TGTGCCAGCACCTTTAGTCGGAGTAGATACGAGCAGTACTTC. Its translation is CASTFSRSRYEQYF.

This chain links TRBV7-9 with TRBJ1-2, with 8 bases matching TRBD1. The CDR3 length is 13 residues. Germline V gene data show CDR1 as SEHNR and CDR2 as FQNEAQ (reference sequence). The V gene end was trimmed by 4 bases and the J gene end by 8 bases; junction bases not matched to a gene: 6. CDR3 sequence (DNA): TGTGCCAGCAGCTCGGACAGGGCGGTGGGCTACACCTTC. Amino acids: CASSSDRAVGYTF.

The sample holds one count of this clone. This sequence joins TRBV9 and TRBJ1-3, with no clear D. Germline assignment: CDR1 SGDLS and CDR2 YYNGEE. V was shortened by 4 bases and J by 0 bases, with 11 bases between the two germline ends. There are 15 residues in the CDR3. The CDR3: CASSPDPSSGNTIYF. CDR3 nucleotide sequence: TGTGCCAGCAGCCCCGACCCCAGCTCTGGAAACACCATATATTTT.

This clone was seen once. The chain joins TRBV10-3 to TRBJ2-7; weak D call: TRBD2 (6 bases). Germline lookup yields CDR1 ENHRY and CDR2 SYGVKD. Trimming removed 5 bases at V and 7 bases at J, with 18 bases between. This CDR3 has 14 residues. This CDR3 reads CAISLRDSAREQYF. The CDR3 coding sequence is TGTGCCATCAGTCTCCGGGACTCCGCTCGGGAGCAGTACTTC.

V usage is TRBV4-1 and J usage is TRBJ2-2, with 11 bases aligning to TRBD2. Germline CDR1 MGHRA, CDR2 YSYEKL. V was clipped by 3 bases and J by 4 bases; unmatched bases: 4. This CDR3 comprises 16 residues. CDR3 amino acids: CASSHLSGRGTGELFF. CDR3 coding DNA: TGCGCCAGCAGCCACCTTAGCGGGAGGGGCACCGGGGAGCTGTTTTTT.

The V gene is TRBV27, the J gene TRBJ2-7, with 7 bases identical to TRBD1. Trimming removed 7 bases from V and 5 bases from J; junction bases left unmatched: 26. This CDR3 is 19 amino acids long. CDR1 is MNHEY and CDR2 is SMNVEV in the germline V gene (reference sequence). The CDR3 sequence: CASTPRHRGLLRGTHEQYF. The DNA for the CDR3 is TGTGCCAGCACGCCACGGCACAGGGGCCTTTTAAGGGGGACCCACGAGCAGTACTTC.

This chain joins TRBV6-6 and TRBJ1-1; D uncertain. Germline loops: CDR1 MNHNY, CDR2 SVGAGI (reference sequence). Trimming shortened V by 2 bases and J by 3 bases, and 16 bases separated the two germline ends. The CDR3 consists of 16 residues. The CDR3 protein is CASSYPGWDQDTEAFF. CDR3 coding DNA: TGTGCCAGCAGTTACCCGGGCTGGGATCAGGACACTGAAGCTTTCTTT.

The chain combines TRBV10-3 with TRBJ2-1, with D unresolved. CDR3 size: 14 residues. V lost 2 bases and J 5 bases, leaving 10 bases between the germline ends. Germline CDR1 ENHRY, CDR2 SYGVKD. CDR3 region: CAISEKGRDNEQFF. Here the CDR3 DNA reads TGTGCCATCAGTGAGAAGGGTAGGGACAATGAGCAGTTCTTC.

Turning to this clone: In the same sample, other DNA sequences code for this CDR3. This chain connects TRBV5-8 to TRBJ1-5; no reliable D call. The CDR3 sequence is 13 residues long. Deletions cut 1 base from V and 6 bases from J, with 8 bases between. Germline V CDR1 and CDR2: SGHTS, YDEGEE. CDR3 sequence: CASSLQYRQPQHF. CDR3 DNA sequence: TGTGCCAGCAGCTTGCAATACCGTCAGCCCCAGCATTTT.

The V and J genes are TRBV6-6 and TRBJ2-7; TRBD2 might be the D (6 bases). From germline, CDR1 is MNHNY and CDR2 SVGAGI (reference sequence). Trimming cost V 0 bases and J 0 bases, with 9 bases left between them. This CDR3 is built from 15 residues. The CDR3: CASSYSGRSSYEQYF. In DNA, the CDR3 is TGTGCCAGCAGTTACTCGGGGAGGAGCTCCTACGAGCAGTACTTC.